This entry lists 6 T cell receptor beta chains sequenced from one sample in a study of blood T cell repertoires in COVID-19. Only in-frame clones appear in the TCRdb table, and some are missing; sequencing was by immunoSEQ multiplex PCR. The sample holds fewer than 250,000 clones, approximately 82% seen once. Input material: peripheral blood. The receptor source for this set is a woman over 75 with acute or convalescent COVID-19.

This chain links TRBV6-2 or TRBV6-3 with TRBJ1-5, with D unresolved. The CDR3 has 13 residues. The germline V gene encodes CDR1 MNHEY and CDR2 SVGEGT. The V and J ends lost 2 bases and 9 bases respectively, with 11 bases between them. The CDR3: CASSYGHGWPQHF. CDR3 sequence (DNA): TGTGCCAGCAGTTACGGTCACGGGTGGCCCCAGCATTTT.

The CDR3 reads CAPRRPEVLREQYF. CDR3 DNA: TGTGCCCCCCGAAGGCCGGAGGTGTTGAGGGAGCAGTACTTC. The chain recombines TRBV19 with TRBJ2-7, with a weak D call TRBD2 (5 bases). Deletions cut 11 bases from V and 7 bases from J, with 24 bases between. The CDR3 is made up of 14 amino acids. The germline CDR1 and CDR2 sequences are LNHDA and SQIVND (reference sequence).

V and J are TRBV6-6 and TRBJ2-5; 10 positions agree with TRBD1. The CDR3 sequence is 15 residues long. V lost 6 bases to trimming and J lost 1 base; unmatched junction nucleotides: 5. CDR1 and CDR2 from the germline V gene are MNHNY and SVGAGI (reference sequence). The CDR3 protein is CASRETGGRQETQYF. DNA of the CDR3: TGTGCCAGCAGAGAGACAGGGGGCCGCCAAGAGACCCAGTACTTC.

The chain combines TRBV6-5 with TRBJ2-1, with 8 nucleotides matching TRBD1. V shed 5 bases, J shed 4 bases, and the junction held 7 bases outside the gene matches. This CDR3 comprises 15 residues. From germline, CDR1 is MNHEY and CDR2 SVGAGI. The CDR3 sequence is CASSPRTGLYNEQFF. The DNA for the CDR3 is TGTGCCAGCAGTCCGAGGACAGGGCTGTACAATGAGCAGTTCTTC.

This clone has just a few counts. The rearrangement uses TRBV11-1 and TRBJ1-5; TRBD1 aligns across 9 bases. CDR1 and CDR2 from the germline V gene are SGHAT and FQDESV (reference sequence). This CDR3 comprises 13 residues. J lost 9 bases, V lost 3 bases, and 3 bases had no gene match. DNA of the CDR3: TGTGCCAGCAGCTTGGGGACAGGGAGGCCCCAGCATTTT. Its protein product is CASSLGTGRPQHF.

DNA of the CDR3: TGTGCCAGCAGTTACTCGGGGCCCGTGCAGTATTTT. Protein product: CASSYSGPVQYF. The chain has TRBV6-2 or TRBV6-3 and TRBJ2-3; tentative D call: TRBD1 (5 bases). CDR3 length equals 12 residues. The germline gives CDR1 MNHEY, CDR2 SVGEGT. Deletions cut 0 bases from V and 11 bases from J, with 9 bases between.